Below are 30 T cell receptor beta chains sequenced from a single sample in a study of OX40 agonist ivuxolimab in advanced cancers. Clones were read by immunoSEQ multiplex PCR, and TCRdb kept only the in-frame ones, dropping some. Found here are approximately 80,000 clones, over 80% of them singletons; the top ten hold around 0.43%. The input for sequencing was CD4+ or CD8+ T cells sorted from blood, taken in a trial of the OX40 agonist ivuxolimab. These receptors were taken from an adult with an advanced solid tumor such as melanoma, head and neck, liver or kidney cancer.

The gene calls are TRBV6-5 and TRBJ2-4, with a possible D match to TRBD1 (6 bases). The CDR3 is 15 amino acids. CDR1 and CDR2 (germline): MNHEY, SVGAGI. Trimming pared 0 bases from V and 7 bases from J, leaving 13 bases between. Written as DNA, the CDR3 is TGTGCCAGCAGTTACTCGTTGGCAGGGGCCAACATTCAGTACTTC. Amino acid sequence: CASSYSLAGANIQYF.

This clone was observed once. This chain uses TRBV30 with TRBJ1-2; D is perhaps TRBD1 (5 bases). Trimming took 3 bases from V and 4 from J, leaving 12 bases between them. Germline V gene lookup returns CDR1 GTSNPN and CDR2 SVGIG (reference sequence). The CDR3 covers 13 residues. CDR3 nucleotides: TGTGCCTGGAGCCCAACAGGACGCTATGGCTACACCTTC. Translated, it gives CAWSPTGRYGYTF.

The chain couples TRBV4-3 to TRBJ2-5; D not resolved. V was pared by 4 bases and J by 3 bases, with 15 bases between. This CDR3 is 15 amino acids long. The germline V gene encodes CDR1 LGHNA and CDR2 YSLEER. This chain's CDR3 is CASSPEARSKETQYF. The CDR3, as DNA: TGCGCCAGCAGCCCCGAGGCCAGGTCAAAAGAGACCCAGTACTTC.

V is TRBV18 and J is TRBJ2-5; 7 bases are a match to TRBD1. Per germline, CDR1 KGHSH and CDR2 LQKENI. With 3 bases clipped from V and 3 bases from J, the junction kept 4 bases outside the gene matches. The CDR3 is made up of 14 amino acids. The CDR3 DNA reads TGTGCCAGCTCACCCCGGGACAGTGAAGAGACCCAGTACTTC. Its protein product is CASSPRDSEETQYF.

The rearrangement joins TRBV18 to TRBJ2-7, with D tentatively TRBD1 (6 bases). The germline CDR1 and CDR2 sequences are KGHSH and LQKENI. V was shortened by 6 bases and J by 2 bases, with 14 bases between the two germline ends. The CDR3 sequence is 14 residues long. As DNA, the CDR3 is TGTGCCAGCTCGCGCATACAGGGCGCCTACGAGCAGTACTTC. Translating it yields CASSRIQGAYEQYF.

This clone occurred once. The rearrangement uses TRBV7-2 and TRBJ1-1; D unclear. The V gene lost 5 bases and the J gene lost 4 bases, with 11 bases spanning the gap. Looked up from germline, CDR1 is SGHTA and CDR2 is FQGNSA. The CDR3 loop spans 13 amino acids. The CDR3 nucleotides read TGTGCCAGCAGCCCCGTCCCTGGCACTGAAGCTTTCTTT. Translating it yields CASSPVPGTEAFF. The variable domain in full, completed from reference TRBV7-2 and TRBJ1-1, reads GAGVSQSPSNKVTEKGKDVELRCDPISGHTALYWYRQSLGQGLEFLIYFQGNSAPDKSGLPSDRFSAERTGGSVSTLTIQRTQQEDSAVYLCASSPVPGTEAFFGQGTRLTVV.

The V gene is TRBV11-3, the J gene TRBJ2-7, with D maybe TRBD1 (6 bases). This CDR3 comprises 16 residues. Germline V lookup: CDR1 SGHNT, CDR2 YENEEA. Trimming took 4 bases from V and 1 from J, leaving 17 bases between them. The CDR3 DNA is TGTGCCAGCAGCTCCGGACATCAACAGGGTTCCTACGAGCAGTACTTC. Protein product: CASSSGHQQGSYEQYF.

The chain combines TRBV5-4 with TRBJ1-1, with D perhaps TRBD1 (5 bases). V lost 0 bases and J lost 11, with 11 bases in between. This CDR3 has 12 amino acids. CDR1 and CDR2 (germline): SGHNT, YYREEE (reference sequence). CDR3 coding DNA: TGTGCCAGCAGCTTGGTAGGGGATGGGGCTTTCTTT. This encodes CASSLVGDGAFF.

The rearrangement uses TRBV7-9 and TRBJ2-1, with 7 bases identical to TRBD1. Losses at the gene ends were 1 base for V and 8 bases for J; bases not matched to a gene: 8. Germline CDR1 is SEHNR and CDR2 is FQNEAQ (reference sequence). The CDR3 length is 15 residues. The CDR3 DNA is TGTGCCAGCAGCTTAGATGGGACAGCTGGGGATGAGCAGTTCTTC. Protein sequence: CASSLDGTAGDEQFF.

The chain is built from TRBV5-6 and TRBJ1-1; D might be TRBD1 (5 bases). CDR1 is SGHDT, CDR2 YYEEEE, per germline. V was clipped by 5 bases and J by 8 bases, with 13 bases between them. CDR3 length: 12 residues. CDR3 residues: CASSSSGPEAFF. CDR3 in DNA: TGTGCCAGCAGTTCTTCAGGGCCAGAAGCTTTCTTT.

The count of this clone is one. The chain has TRBV6-5 and TRBJ2-2; unclear D gene. Trimming took 6 bases from V and 4 from J, leaving 15 bases between them. Germline V gives CDR1 MNHEY, CDR2 SVGAGI. The CDR3 spans 15 residues. The CDR3 DNA sequence: TGTGCCAGCAGCAACGTAGGCCCGGCCACCGGGGAGCTGTTTTTT. Translation gives CASSNVGPATGELFF.

The chain recombines TRBV7-9 with TRBJ2-6; no clear D gene. CDR1 is SEHNR, CDR2 FQNEAQ, per germline (reference sequence). Trimming removed 4 bases from V and 4 bases from J, with 20 bases in between. The CDR3 is 18 residues long. In nucleotides, the CDR3 is TGTGCCAGCAGCTCCTGGATTGTTAGGGTTTTGGGGGCCAACGTCCTGACTTTC. Its translation: CASSSWIVRVLGANVLTF.

The chain combines TRBV2 with TRBJ2-7, with 9 bases matching TRBD2. The CDR3 has 14 amino acids. The germline CDR1 and CDR2 sequences are SNHLY and FYNNEI. The trim removed 4 bases at V and 3 bases at J, leaving 4 bases unmatched. The CDR3 loop is CASSGSSGNYEQYF. CDR3 bases: TGTGCCAGCAGTGGGTCTAGCGGGAACTACGAGCAGTACTTC.

This clone has only one observation. CDR3 protein: CASSPLYGFSGNTIYF. CDR3 sequence (DNA): TGTGCCAGCAGTCCTTTGTACGGGTTCTCTGGAAACACCATATATTTT. The rearrangement uses TRBV27 and TRBJ1-3; D not certain. CDR3 length: 16 amino acids. V was clipped by 5 bases and J by 0 bases, with 14 bases between them. In germline, CDR1 is MNHEY, CDR2 SMNVEV (reference sequence).

This rearrangement joins TRBV11-3 to TRBJ1-1, with D maybe TRBD1 (5 bases). Per the germline V gene, CDR1 is SGHNT and CDR2 is YENEEA. The V and J ends lost 6 bases and 1 base respectively, with 12 bases between them. The CDR3 loop spans 14 amino acids. The CDR3 loop is CASSLWGENTEAFF. Here the CDR3 DNA reads TGTGCCAGCAGTTTATGGGGGGAGAACACTGAAGCTTTCTTT.

The chain couples TRBV27 to TRBJ2-1; D is unresolved. V was trimmed by 2 bases and J by 6 bases, leaving 17 bases between them. CDR3 size: 16 residues. From germline, CDR1 is MNHEY and CDR2 SMNVEV (reference sequence). CDR3 residues: CASSLRYTTSANEQFF. DNA for the CDR3: TGTGCCAGCAGTTTACGGTATACCACGTCCGCCAATGAGCAGTTCTTC.

V usage is TRBV2 and J usage is TRBJ1-2, with D possibly being TRBD1 (5 bases). The CDR3 sequence is 13 residues long. The ends were cut back, 1 base at V and 7 bases at J, with 10 bases in the middle. Germline V gene data show CDR1 as SNHLY and CDR2 as FYNNEI. The CDR3 region has the DNA TGTGCCAGCAGTGAAGGAAGGGGTGGTGGCTACACCTTC. The encoded protein is CASSEGRGGGYTF.

The CDR3 reads CASSGQGRQPQHF. In DNA form, the CDR3 reads TGTGCCAGCAGCGGACAGGGAAGACAGCCCCAGCATTTT. V gene TRBV2 combines with J gene TRBJ1-5; 8 nucleotides line up with TRBD1. There are 13 residues in the CDR3. CDR1 is SNHLY and CDR2 is FYNNEI in the germline V gene. With V trimmed by 6 bases and J by 7 bases, 5 bases remained unmatched.

The chain recombines TRBV6-1 with TRBJ2-7; TRBD1 aligns across 10 bases. The V segment lost 1 base and the J segment 2 bases; nucleotides outside the gene matches: 2. CDR1 is MNHNS, CDR2 SASEGT, per germline. The CDR3 runs 15 residues. CDR3 bases: TGTGCCAGCAGTGAAGAAGGGACAGGGGCCTACGAGCAGTACTTC. It encodes CASSEEGTGAYEQYF.

This clone was detected once. V is TRBV21-1 and J is TRBJ1-2; the DNA was not used to check the table's D call, TRBD1. TRBV21-1 represents a pseudogene. This CDR3 region has 15 residues. The CDR3 reads CASSKVGGQPNGYTF. DNA for the CDR3: TGTGCCAGCAGCAAAGTCGGCGGACAGCCTAATGGCTACACCTTC.

The chain uses TRBV6-5 and TRBJ1-2, with D perhaps TRBD1 (6 bases). Trimming stripped 2 bases from V and 2 bases from J, with 12 bases between. The CDR3 sequence is 15 residues long. The V gene's germline CDR1 is MNHEY and CDR2 SVGAGI. The CDR3 sequence is CASSYGEGGNYGYTF. In DNA form, the CDR3 reads TGTGCCAGCAGTTACGGAGAGGGGGGAAACTATGGCTACACCTTC.

V gene TRBV10-2 combines with J gene TRBJ2-1; D is possibly TRBD2 (5 bases). The germline gives CDR1 WSHSY, CDR2 SAAADI. The V end lost 3 bases, the J end lost 10 bases, and 13 bases lay between the germline ends. CDR3 length: 13 residues. CDR3 region: CASSDNPTGEQFF. The DNA of the CDR3 is TGCGCCAGCAGTGACAACCCTACGGGGGAGCAGTTCTTC.

The V call is TRBV15, the J call TRBJ1-2, with unresolved D. From germline, CDR1 is LNHNV and CDR2 YYDKDF (reference sequence). The CDR3 is 14 residues long. V was shortened by 0 bases and J by 4 bases, with 9 bases between the two germline ends. The CDR3 reads CATSRDWGSYGYTF. The CDR3 nucleotides read TGTGCCACCAGCAGAGATTGGGGATCCTATGGCTACACCTTC.

The chain has TRBV19 and TRBJ2-3; either TRBD1 or TRBD2 may supply D (6 bases each). The CDR3 sequence is 14 residues long. Trimming cost V 7 bases and J 2 bases, with 13 bases left between them. CDR1 LNHDA and CDR2 SQIVND come from the germline V gene (reference sequence). For the CDR3, the DNA is TGTGCCAGTAAATGGGGGGCAGTCACAGATACGCAGTATTTT. Protein product: CASKWGAVTDTQYF.

Here the CDR3 DNA reads TGTGCCAGCAGTGTTGACAGGCCCACAGATACGCAGTATTTT. Its protein is CASSVDRPTDTQYF. This sequence joins TRBV2 and TRBJ2-3, with TRBD1 as a possible D gene (6 bases). The germline V gene encodes CDR1 SNHLY and CDR2 FYNNEI. Trimming left V 4 bases short and J 2 bases short, with 10 bases between. This CDR3 region has 14 residues.

The CDR3, as DNA: TGTGCCAGCAGGCGGGACTACAATAATGAGCAGTTCTTC. It codes for CASRRDYNNEQFF. The genes are TRBV2 and TRBJ2-1; 7 positions match TRBD2. Unmatched junction bases numbered 6, after V lost 6 bases and J lost 7 bases. This CDR3 contains 13 residues. CDR1 SNHLY and CDR2 FYNNEI come from the germline V gene.

This clone was seen only a few times. V usage is TRBV25-1 and J usage is TRBJ1-1; D uncertain. The V and J ends lost 2 bases and 9 bases respectively, with 7 bases between them. The CDR3 contains 11 residues. Germline CDR1 MGHDK, CDR2 SYGVNS. CDR3 protein: CASSERGKAFF. CDR3 DNA: TGTGCCAGCAGTGAACGAGGGAAAGCTTTCTTT.

This chain uses TRBV27 with TRBJ2-1; D uncertain. Germline values: CDR1 MNHEY, CDR2 SMNVEV (reference sequence). The CDR3 is 15 amino acids. V lost 4 bases, J lost 6 bases, and 16 bases lay in between. The CDR3 DNA reads as TGTGCCAGCAGTTCGCGACCACGGTGGCTCAATGAGCAGTTCTTC. This encodes CASSSRPRWLNEQFF.

The chain joins TRBV5-1 to TRBJ2-5; 7 nucleotides match TRBD2. CDR1 and CDR2 from the germline V gene are SGHRS and YFSETQ. The CDR3 totals 14 residues. The trim removed 2 bases at V and 3 bases at J, leaving 4 bases unmatched. CDR3 region: CASSLSLAEETQYF. The DNA of the CDR3 is TGCGCCAGCAGCTTATCGCTAGCGGAAGAGACCCAGTACTTC. The entire variable domain, with the rest obtained from reference TRBV5-1 and TRBJ2-5, is as follows: KAGVTQTPRYLIKTRGQQVTLSCSPISGHRSVSWYQQTPGQGLQFLFEYFSETQRNKGNFPGRFSGRQFSNSRSEMNVSTLELGDSALYLCASSLSLAEETQYFGPGTRLLVL.

This chain uses TRBV5-1 with TRBJ2-6; no clear D gene. The CDR3 is made up of 17 amino acids. The V gene lost 5 bases and the J gene lost 2 bases, with 17 bases spanning the gap. Germline CDR1 and CDR2: SGHRS and YFSETQ. CDR3 loop: CASRFGGPTTGANVLTF. CDR3 sequence (DNA): TGCGCCAGCAGATTCGGCGGACCGACGACTGGGGCCAACGTCCTGACTTTC.